This T cell receptor (beta chain) was obtained from a study of blood T cell repertoires in COVID-19. Study context: Material from acute and convalescent COVID-19 was sourced from the United States, Italy and Spain. Sample material is recorded as cDNA or gDNA derived from T cells, B-cell-depleted T cells, or PBMCs.

Per the study methods: Amplification from reference gene primers served as the basis for estimated nucleated cell counts. Sequencing was performed with immunoSEQ multiplex PCR; in TCRdb, only in-frame clones are kept and a portion is missing. The D gene and trimming were derived from the DNA, and the V and J assignments and clone size from that table. The sample carries about 250,000 clones, roughly nine tenths recorded once. Trimming pared 4 bases from V and 0 bases from J, leaving 16 bases between. In germline, CDR1 is SNHLY, CDR2 FYNNEI. The CDR3 has 16 residues. V and J are TRBV2 and TRBJ2-7; a possible D gene is TRBD1 (6 bases). The TCR comes from a woman between 40 and 55 years old who had recovered from COVID-19. Sequenced input: peripheral blood. The CDR3 loop is CASSVGLLDSSYEQYV. For the CDR3, the DNA is TGTGCCAGCAGTGTGGGGCTCTTGGACAGCTCCTACGAGCAGTACGTC.